This passage covers 14 T cell receptor beta chains from one sample sequenced in a study of blood T cell repertoires in COVID-19. Profiled with immunoSEQ multiplex PCR; TCRdb holds only in-frame clones, not every one. The data hold 200,000 to 250,000 clones, with around 82% observed a single time. The sequencing input was peripheral blood. The receptors stem from a human donor in a cohort sampled during active COVID-19.

This rearrangement joins TRBV13 to TRBJ2-3; 7 nucleotides match TRBD2. This CDR3 region has 16 residues. Trimming at V came to 4 bases and at J to 2 bases, leaving 9 bases not matched to a gene. Per the germline V gene, CDR1 is PRHDT and CDR2 is FYEKMQ (reference sequence). CDR3: CASSSISGTITDTQYF. The CDR3, as DNA: TGTGCCAGCAGCTCTATCTCCGGGACTATCACAGATACGCAGTATTTT.

J is TRBJ1-6 and V is TRBV7-9, with D unresolved. CDR1 and CDR2 from the germline V gene are SEHNR and FQNEAQ (reference sequence). The CDR3 loop spans 13 amino acids. The ends were cut back, 5 bases at V and 8 bases at J, with 10 bases in the middle. DNA for the CDR3: TGTGCCAGCAGCCGAGTGTACGATTCACCCCTCCACTTT. Protein: CASSRVYDSPLHF.

The chain couples TRBV10-3 to TRBJ2-3; TRBD1 agrees at 9 bases. Losses at the gene ends were 6 bases for V and 4 bases for J; bases not matched to a gene: 8. Looked up from germline, CDR1 is ENHRY and CDR2 is SYGVKD. The CDR3 runs to 15 residues. As DNA, the CDR3 is TGTGCCATCAGGGGACAGGGAGTCGATCCAGATACGCAGTATTTT. Protein: CAIRGQGVDPDTQYF.

V gene TRBV27 combines with J gene TRBJ2-2; TRBD2 matches at 13 bases. CDR3 length: 16 residues. With 10 bases clipped from V and 0 bases from J, the junction kept 5 bases outside the gene matches. CDR1 and CDR2 from the germline V gene are MNHEY and SMNVEV (reference sequence). The CDR3 loop reads CATRLAGGSNTGELFF. The CDR3 nucleotides are TGTGCCACCCGACTAGCGGGAGGATCGAACACCGGGGAGCTGTTTTTT.

The V call is TRBV5-8, the J call TRBJ1-2; D possibly corresponds to TRBD1 (6 bases). Germline-derived CDR1 and CDR2 are SGHTS and YDEGEE. The CDR3 is 14 residues long. The V and J ends lost 1 base and 7 bases respectively, with 14 bases between them. The CDR3 here is CASSLKGQSLGYTF. The CDR3 bases are TGTGCCAGCAGCTTGAAAGGACAGTCACTTGGCTACACCTTC.

This chain joins TRBV5-1 and TRBJ2-7; 7 nucleotides line up with TRBD2. Germline values: CDR1 SGHRS, CDR2 YFSETQ. Trimming took 3 bases from V and 5 from J; bases not matched to a gene: 11. This CDR3 is built from 15 residues. The CDR3 DNA reads TGCGCCAGCAGCTACCAGTGGGGGGGACGGGACGAGCAGTACTTC. It specifies CASSYQWGGRDEQYF. The full variable domain, in which reference TRBV5-1 and TRBJ2-7 provide the parts outside the CDR3, is KAGVTQTPRYLIKTRGQQVTLSCSPISGHRSVSWYQQTPGQGLQFLFEYFSETQRNKGNFPGRFSGRQFSNSRSEMNVSTLELGDSALYLCASSYQWGGRDEQYFGPGTRLTVT.

This chain connects TRBV4-3 to TRBJ1-1; weak D call: TRBD1 (6 bases). The CDR3 covers 16 residues. Germline CDR1 is LGHNA and CDR2 is YSLEER. Trimming stripped 0 bases from V and 4 bases from J, with 15 bases between. This chain's CDR3 is CASSQDWGQGGTEAFF. In DNA form, the CDR3 reads TGCGCCAGCAGCCAAGATTGGGGGCAGGGTGGCACTGAAGCTTTCTTT.

The rearrangement uses TRBV18 and TRBJ2-7; TRBD2 is a possible D gene (6 bases). This CDR3 has 16 amino acids. Germline lookup yields CDR1 KGHSH and CDR2 LQKENI. V gave up 1 base and J gave up 5 bases, with 18 bases separating them. The CDR3 is CASSPQWSSVPHEQYF. Written as DNA, the CDR3 is TGTGCCAGCTCACCACAATGGTCTAGCGTTCCCCACGAGCAGTACTTC.

CDR3: CASSFKRGGGGSGNTIYF. The CDR3 DNA follows: TGTGCCAGCAGCTTCAAGCGTGGGGGAGGAGGCTCTGGAAACACCATATATTTT. The gene calls are TRBV7-2 and TRBJ1-3, with a possible D match to TRBD1 (5 bases). CDR1 and CDR2 (germline): SGHTA, FQGNSA. Deletions cut 3 bases from V and 0 bases from J, with 18 bases between. The CDR3 runs 18 residues.

On this clone itself: The same CDR3 also results from other DNA sequences found in this sample. The chain recombines TRBV9 with TRBJ1-2; TRBD1 matches 7 bases. Germline V gene lookup returns CDR1 SGDLS and CDR2 YYNGEE. V gave up 4 bases and J gave up 7 bases; unmatched junction bases: 4. This CDR3 contains 12 residues. The CDR3 coding sequence is TGTGCCAGCAGCCCCAGACAGGGTGGCTACACCTTC. Its protein is CASSPRQGGYTF.

V usage is TRBV28 and J usage is TRBJ1-1; possibly TRBD1 for D (6 bases). The CDR3 is 14 residues long. Trimming took off 5 bases at V and 1 base at J, with 11 bases between the two ends. CDR1 MDHEN and CDR2 SYDVKM come from the germline V gene. This chain's CDR3 is CASSHLGGNTEAFF. The CDR3 coding sequence is TGTGCCAGCAGTCATCTAGGGGGGAACACTGAAGCTTTCTTT.

This chain joins TRBV28 and TRBJ1-1; maybe TRBD1 (6 bases). The V and J ends lost 7 bases and 2 bases respectively, with 14 bases between them. Per germline, CDR1 MDHEN and CDR2 SYDVKM. The CDR3 consists of 14 residues. The DNA for the CDR3 is TGTGCCAGCACCAAACAGGGAAGAAACACTGAAGCTTTCTTT. Residues: CASTKQGRNTEAFF. Variable domain in full (rest from reference TRBV28 and TRBJ1-1): DVKVTQSSRYLVKRTGEKVFLECVQDMDHENMFWYRQDPGLGLRLIYFSYDVKMKEKGDIPEGYSVSREKKERFSLILESASTNQTSMYLCASTKQGRNTEAFFGQGTRLTVV.

The chain has TRBV4-1 and TRBJ2-7; a possible D gene is TRBD2 (6 bases). In germline, CDR1 is MGHRA, CDR2 YSYEKL. CDR3 length: 17 residues. The V end lost 6 bases, the J end lost 1 base, and 22 bases lay between the germline ends. The CDR3 DNA follows: TGCGCCAGCAGTAACTCGCCTGCCGGAGGGCGATCCTACGAGCAGTACTTC. Its translation is CASSNSPAGGRSYEQYF.

The chain carries TRBV18 and TRBJ2-5, with TRBD2 identical over 8 bases. The CDR3 runs 13 residues. V gave up 4 bases and J gave up 5 bases; unmatched junction bases: 3. Germline V gene data show CDR1 as KGHSH and CDR2 as LQKENI. The CDR3 reads CASSLGRVETQYF. CDR3 DNA: TGTGCCAGCTCACTCGGGAGGGTGGAGACCCAGTACTTC.